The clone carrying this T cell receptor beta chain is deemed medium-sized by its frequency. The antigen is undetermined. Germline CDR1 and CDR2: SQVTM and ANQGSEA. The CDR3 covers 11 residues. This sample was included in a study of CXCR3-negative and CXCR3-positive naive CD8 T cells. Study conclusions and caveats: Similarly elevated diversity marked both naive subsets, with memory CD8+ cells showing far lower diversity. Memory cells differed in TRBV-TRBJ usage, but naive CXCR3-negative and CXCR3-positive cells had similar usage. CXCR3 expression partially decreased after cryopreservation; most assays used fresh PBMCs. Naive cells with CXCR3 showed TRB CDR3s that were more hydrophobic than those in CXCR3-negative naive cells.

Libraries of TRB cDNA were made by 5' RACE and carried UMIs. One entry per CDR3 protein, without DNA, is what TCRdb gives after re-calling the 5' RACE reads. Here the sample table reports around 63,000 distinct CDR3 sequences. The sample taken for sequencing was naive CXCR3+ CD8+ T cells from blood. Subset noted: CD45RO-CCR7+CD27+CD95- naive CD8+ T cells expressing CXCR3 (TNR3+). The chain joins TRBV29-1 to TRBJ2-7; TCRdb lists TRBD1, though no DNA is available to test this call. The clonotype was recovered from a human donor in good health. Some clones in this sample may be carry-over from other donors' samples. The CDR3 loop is CSVGSGYEQYF.